This T cell receptor (beta chain) was sequenced for a study of blood T cells in healthy people across ages. Study-level background: T cells yielded about one barcoded beta molecule per two cells through template switching.

As for this clonotype: The antigen is unknown.

The study, taken as a whole, reports: Compared with aged donors, long-lived donors showed fewer expanded clones, suggesting selection.

Alongside a J-beta primer mix, a sample-barcoded 5' primer served in a second PCR lasting 7 to 11 cycles. MiXCR was run by TCRdb on the 5' RACE reads, yielding one entry per CDR3 protein. Of 600,000 or so distinct CDR3 sequences in the sample, 47% were seen once. Each donor was a healthy Caucasian individual from Russia, aged about 6 to 100. At least 7 million PBMCs were isolated per sample. This receptor was identified in a man older than 75 in good health. Sequences were obtained from blood.

Here the CDR3 DNA reads TGCAGTGCTAGGCGGCAGCCCTCCTACGAGCAGTACTTC. It yields the protein CSARRQPSYEQYF. The chain joins TRBV20-1 to TRBJ2-7; no clear D. Trimming took off 3 bases at V and 0 bases at J, with 9 bases between the two ends. CDR1 and CDR2 from the germline V gene are DFQATT and SNEGSKA (reference sequence). The CDR3 totals 13 residues.